Below are 14 T cell receptor beta chains sequenced from a single sample in a study of brain T cells in children with intractable seizures. TCRdb's copy holds only in-frame clones and misses some; the assay was immunoSEQ multiplex PCR. The table shows around 100,000 clones, with roughly 94% occurring only once. The starting material was peripheral blood, obtained at surgery. The receptors shown here come from a boy under three years old with hemimegalencephaly and intractable seizures.

J is TRBJ1-3 and V is TRBV4-3; a possible D gene is TRBD1 (6 bases). Trimming left V 4 bases short and J 8 bases short, with 15 bases between. The CDR3 is 14 residues long. Per germline, CDR1 LGHNA and CDR2 YSLEER. CDR3 bases: TGCGCCAGCAGCCGCATACAGGGCGGGGACACCATATATTTT. Encoded protein: CASSRIQGGDTIYF.

This rearrangement joins TRBV27 to TRBJ1-5, with a weak D call TRBD1 (5 bases). This CDR3 has 13 amino acids. The germline gives CDR1 MNHEY, CDR2 SMNVEV (reference sequence). V gave up 0 bases and J gave up 6 bases, with 6 bases separating them. CDR3 residues: CASSLSTVQPQHF. Written as DNA, the CDR3 is TGTGCCAGCAGTTTATCGACAGTTCAGCCCCAGCATTTT.

The V and J genes are TRBV20-1 and TRBJ2-2; TRBD1 matches 8 bases. The junction had 6 bases not matched to a gene; V was cut back by 3 bases and J by 6 bases. This CDR3 is built from 14 residues. Germline V gene lookup returns CDR1 DFQATT and CDR2 SNEGSKA (reference sequence). The CDR3 is CSASGRGRPGELFF. In DNA, the CDR3 is TGCAGTGCTAGTGGCAGGGGGCGCCCCGGGGAGCTGTTTTTT.

The gene calls are TRBV9 and TRBJ2-3; a possible D gene is TRBD2 (6 bases). The CDR3 covers 17 residues. Trimming took 0 bases from V and 2 from J, leaving 16 bases between them. Germline V CDR1 and CDR2: SGDLS, YYNGEE. The CDR3 protein is CASSVATPGAYTDTQYF. The CDR3 DNA reads as TGTGCCAGCAGCGTAGCTACCCCGGGAGCCTACACAGATACGCAGTATTTT.

This chain uses TRBV7-8 with TRBJ2-5; the match to TRBD1 covers 8 bases. Germline CDR1 reads SGHVS; CDR2 reads FQNEAQ. CDR3 length: 14 residues. Germline trimming cut 7 bases from V and 4 bases from J; bases unmatched to any gene: 8. The CDR3 nucleotides read TGTGCCAGCATCGGACAGGGTGGGGGAGAGACCCAGTACTTC. Translating it yields CASIGQGGGETQYF.

Written as DNA, the CDR3 is TGTGCCAGCAGCTCCTTCTCTGGGGCCAACGTCCTGACTTTC. Its protein is CASSSFSGANVLTF. V and J are TRBV13 and TRBJ2-6, with D unclear. V shed 4 bases and J shed 0 bases, with 4 bases lying between them. The germline V gene encodes CDR1 PRHDT and CDR2 FYEKMQ (reference sequence). The CDR3 is 14 residues long.

The rearrangement joins TRBV11-3 to TRBJ2-3, with D unresolved. Trimming took off 1 base at V and 8 bases at J, with 19 bases between the two ends. The CDR3 spans 16 residues. Germline loops: CDR1 SGHNT, CDR2 YENEEA. CDR3 in DNA: TGTGCCAGCAGCTTAGTAGGTCGCGGCCTTCCAGCTACGCAGTATTTT. Amino acids: CASSLVGRGLPATQYF.

This chain connects TRBV27 to TRBJ2-3, with a tentative D call TRBD2 (5 bases). Germline V gene data show CDR1 as MNHEY and CDR2 as SMNVEV (reference sequence). V was shortened by 5 bases and J by 2 bases, with 11 bases between the two germline ends. This CDR3 has 14 amino acids. The CDR3 DNA sequence: TGTGCCAGCAGTCCAGGACTGATCACAGATACGCAGTATTTT. Translating gives CASSPGLITDTQYF.

The J gene is TRBJ1-2, the V gene TRBV28; 7 nucleotides match TRBD1. Germline CDR1 MDHEN, CDR2 SYDVKM. CDR3 length: 17 residues. V dropped 6 bases and J dropped 3; count of bases not matched to a gene: 16. In DNA form, the CDR3 reads TGTGCCAGCAGCGAACCGAGGGTCGACAGGGCGCACTATGGCTACACCTTC. Protein sequence: CASSEPRVDRAHYGYTF.

The genes are TRBV13 and TRBJ2-3, with 12 positions matching TRBD2. V lost 5 bases to trimming and J lost 5 bases; unmatched junction nucleotides: 2. CDR3 size: 14 residues. CDR1 PRHDT and CDR2 FYEKMQ come from the germline V gene (reference sequence). The CDR3 region is CASSLGLAGDTQYF. The CDR3 DNA follows: TGTGCCAGCAGCCTGGGACTAGCGGGAGATACGCAGTATTTT.

This clone has more than one count but fewer than ten. The rearrangement uses TRBV28 and TRBJ2-1, with D possibly being TRBD1 (5 bases). The CDR3 covers 14 residues. CDR1 MDHEN and CDR2 SYDVKM come from the germline V gene. The germline V and J ends were trimmed by 3 bases and 3 bases, with 9 bases remaining between them. The CDR3 DNA follows: TGTGCCAGCAGTTTCTTACAGGACTACAATGAGCAGTTCTTC. Protein: CASSFLQDYNEQFF.

V usage is TRBV6-1 and J usage is TRBJ2-7; D gene ambiguous. Trimming stripped 2 bases from V and 2 bases from J, with 10 bases between. Germline CDR1 MNHNS, CDR2 SASEGT. The CDR3 is made up of 14 amino acids. The CDR3 DNA follows: TGTGCCAGCAGTGAAATAGGGCTACCCTACGAGCAGTACTTC. Encoded protein: CASSEIGLPYEQYF.

V is TRBV7-9 and J is TRBJ2-7, with 10 bases identical to TRBD1. V dropped 3 bases and J dropped 3; count of bases not matched to a gene: 2. The CDR3 consists of 14 residues. CDR1 and CDR2 from the germline V gene are SEHNR and FQNEAQ (reference sequence). Here the CDR3 DNA reads TGTGCCAGCAGCTTGGACAGGGGGGACTACGAGCAGTACTTC. Translated, it gives CASSLDRGDYEQYF.

The J gene is TRBJ1-2, the V gene TRBV27; tentative D call: TRBD1 (6 bases). The V end was cut by 4 bases, the J end by 7 bases, with 13 bases between. CDR3 length: 13 amino acids. CDR1 is MNHEY, CDR2 SMNVEV, per germline (reference sequence). Written as DNA, the CDR3 is TGTGCCAGCAGTTCCGCCAGGGGAAGTGGCTACACCTTC. It is translated as CASSSARGSGYTF.